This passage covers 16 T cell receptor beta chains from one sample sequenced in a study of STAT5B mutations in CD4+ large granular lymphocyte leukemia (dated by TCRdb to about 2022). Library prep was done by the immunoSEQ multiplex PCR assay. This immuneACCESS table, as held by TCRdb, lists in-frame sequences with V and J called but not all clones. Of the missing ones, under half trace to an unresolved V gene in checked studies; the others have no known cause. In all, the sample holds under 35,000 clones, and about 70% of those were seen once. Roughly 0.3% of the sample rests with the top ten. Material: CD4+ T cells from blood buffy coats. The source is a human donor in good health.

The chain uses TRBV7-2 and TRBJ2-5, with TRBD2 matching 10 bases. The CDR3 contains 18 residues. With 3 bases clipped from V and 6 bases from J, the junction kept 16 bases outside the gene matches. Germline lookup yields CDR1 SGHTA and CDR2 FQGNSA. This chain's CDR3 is CASSLEAGVAGGGKTQYF. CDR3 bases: TGTGCCAGCAGCTTGGAAGCGGGAGTAGCGGGGGGCGGAAAGACCCAGTACTTC.

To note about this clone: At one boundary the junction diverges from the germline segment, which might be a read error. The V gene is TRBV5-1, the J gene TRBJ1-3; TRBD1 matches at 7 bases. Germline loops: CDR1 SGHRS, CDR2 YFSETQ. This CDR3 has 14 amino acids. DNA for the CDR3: TGCGCCAGCAGCTTGGACAGGGGTTTGAGCGTCAGGACGTTT. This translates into CASSLDRGLSVRTF.

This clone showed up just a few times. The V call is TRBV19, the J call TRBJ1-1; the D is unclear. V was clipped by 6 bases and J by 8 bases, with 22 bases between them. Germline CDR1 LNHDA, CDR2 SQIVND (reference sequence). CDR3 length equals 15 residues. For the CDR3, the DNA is TGTGCCAGTAGCAAAACCGGGGTCGTCCAAGCCGAAGCTTTCTTT. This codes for CASSKTGVVQAEAFF.

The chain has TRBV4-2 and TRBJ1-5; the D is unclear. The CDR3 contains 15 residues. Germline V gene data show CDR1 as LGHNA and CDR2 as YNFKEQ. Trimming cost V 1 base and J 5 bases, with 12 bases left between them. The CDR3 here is CASSQGVGPDQPQHF. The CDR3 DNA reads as TGTGCCAGCAGCCAAGGAGTAGGGCCGGATCAGCCCCAGCATTTT.

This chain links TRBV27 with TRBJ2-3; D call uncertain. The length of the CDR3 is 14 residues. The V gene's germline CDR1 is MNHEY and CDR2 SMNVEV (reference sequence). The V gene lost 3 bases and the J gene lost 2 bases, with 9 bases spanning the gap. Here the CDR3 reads CASSLGFFTDTQYF. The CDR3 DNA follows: TGTGCCAGCAGTTTGGGCTTTTTCACAGATACGCAGTATTTT.

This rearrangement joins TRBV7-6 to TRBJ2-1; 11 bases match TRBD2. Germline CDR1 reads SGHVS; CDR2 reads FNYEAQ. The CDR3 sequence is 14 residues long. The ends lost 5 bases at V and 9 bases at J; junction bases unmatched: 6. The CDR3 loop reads CASSTTSGSGEQFF. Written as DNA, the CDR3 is TGTGCCAGCAGCACCACTAGCGGGAGTGGTGAGCAGTTCTTC.

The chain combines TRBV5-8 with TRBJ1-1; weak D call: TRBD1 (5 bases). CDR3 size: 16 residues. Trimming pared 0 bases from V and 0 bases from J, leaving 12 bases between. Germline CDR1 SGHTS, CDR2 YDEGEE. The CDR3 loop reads CASSLALGGVNTEAFF. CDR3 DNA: TGTGCCAGCAGCTTGGCCTTGGGGGGGGTGAACACTGAAGCTTTCTTT.

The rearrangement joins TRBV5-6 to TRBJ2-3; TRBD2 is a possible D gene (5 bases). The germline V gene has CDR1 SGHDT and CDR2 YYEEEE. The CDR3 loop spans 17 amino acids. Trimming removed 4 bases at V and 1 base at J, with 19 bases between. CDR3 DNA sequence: TGTGCCAGCAGCCTCCGTCTTTGGGGAGACGGCACAGATACGCAGTATTTT. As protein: CASSLRLWGDGTDTQYF. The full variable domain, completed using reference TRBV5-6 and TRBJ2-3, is DAGVTQSPTHLIKTRGQQVTLRCSPKSGHDTVSWYQQALGQGPQFIFQYYEEEERQRGNFPDRFSGHQFPNYSSELNVNALLLGDSALYLCASSLRLWGDGTDTQYFGPGTRLTVL.

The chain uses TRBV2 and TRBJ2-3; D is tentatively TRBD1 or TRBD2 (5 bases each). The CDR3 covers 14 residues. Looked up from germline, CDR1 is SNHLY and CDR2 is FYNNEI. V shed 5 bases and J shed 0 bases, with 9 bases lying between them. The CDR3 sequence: CASSPGTSTDTQYF. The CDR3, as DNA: TGTGCCAGCAGTCCCGGGACGAGCACAGATACGCAGTATTTT.

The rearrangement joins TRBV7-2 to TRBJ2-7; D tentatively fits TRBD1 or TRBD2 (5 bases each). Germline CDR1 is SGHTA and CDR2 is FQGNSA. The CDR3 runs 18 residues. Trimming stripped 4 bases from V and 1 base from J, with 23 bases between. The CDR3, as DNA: TGTGCCAGCAGCTCACAAGCCGGGACGAAGGTTATATCCTACGAGCAGTACTTC. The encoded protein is CASSSQAGTKVISYEQYF.

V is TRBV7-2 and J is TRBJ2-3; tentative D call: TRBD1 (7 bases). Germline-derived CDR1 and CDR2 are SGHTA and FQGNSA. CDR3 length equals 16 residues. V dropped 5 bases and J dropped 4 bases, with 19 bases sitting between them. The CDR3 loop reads CASSAGTVRIADTQYF. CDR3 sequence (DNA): TGTGCCAGCAGCGCGGGGACAGTCAGGATCGCAGATACGCAGTATTTT.

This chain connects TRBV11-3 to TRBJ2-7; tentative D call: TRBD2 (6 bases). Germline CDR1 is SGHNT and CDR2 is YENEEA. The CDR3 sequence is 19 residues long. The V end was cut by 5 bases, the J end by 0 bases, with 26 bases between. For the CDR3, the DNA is TGTGCCAGCAGCCCGACCGGGGGTTGGAGTAGAGGGTACTCCTACGAGCAGTACTTC. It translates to CASSPTGGWSRGYSYEQYF.

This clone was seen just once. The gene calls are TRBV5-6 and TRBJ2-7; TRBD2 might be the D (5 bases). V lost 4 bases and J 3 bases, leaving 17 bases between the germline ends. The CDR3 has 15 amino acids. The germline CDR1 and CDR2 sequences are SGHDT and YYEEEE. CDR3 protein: CASSPGNSVLYEQYF. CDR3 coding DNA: TGTGCCAGCAGCCCCGGGAATTCGGTTCTCTACGAGCAGTACTTC.

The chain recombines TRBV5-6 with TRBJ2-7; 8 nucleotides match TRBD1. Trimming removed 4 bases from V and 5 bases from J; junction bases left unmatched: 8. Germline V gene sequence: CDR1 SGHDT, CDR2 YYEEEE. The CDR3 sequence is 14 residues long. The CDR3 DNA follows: TGTGCCAGCAGCATCGCCGGGACAGGTCACGAGCAGTACTTC. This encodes CASSIAGTGHEQYF.

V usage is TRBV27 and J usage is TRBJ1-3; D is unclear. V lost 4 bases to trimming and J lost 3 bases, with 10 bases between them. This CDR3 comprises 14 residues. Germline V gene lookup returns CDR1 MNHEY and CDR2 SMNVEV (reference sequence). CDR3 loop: CASSSRGFGNTIYF. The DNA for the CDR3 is TGTGCCAGCAGTTCCCGTGGGTTTGGAAACACCATATATTTT.

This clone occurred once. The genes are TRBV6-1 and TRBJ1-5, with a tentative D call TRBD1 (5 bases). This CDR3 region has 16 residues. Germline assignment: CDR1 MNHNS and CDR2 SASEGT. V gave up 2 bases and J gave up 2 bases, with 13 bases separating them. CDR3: CASSEYLLGGNQPQHF. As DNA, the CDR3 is TGTGCCAGCAGTGAATATCTGTTAGGGGGCAATCAGCCCCAGCATTTT.